This TCR beta chain was profiled in a study of blood T cell repertoires in COVID-19. The CDR3 runs to 14 residues. CDR1 and CDR2 from the germline V gene are SNHLY and FYNNEI. V shed 10 bases and J 4 bases; nucleotides not matched to a gene: 11. Profiling relied on immunoSEQ multiplex PCR, and the TCRdb table lists in-frame clones only, not all of them. This sample carries 110,000 to 150,000 clones, over 80% of them seen once, and the ten largest clones take around 10%. The chain is built from TRBV2 and TRBJ2-5; 8 bases are a match to TRBD2. The sample taken for sequencing was PBMCs or T cells enriched from blood (not recorded which). The TCR originated in a man in his 60s who had recovered from COVID-19. The CDR3: CANGAGVQGETQYF. The CDR3 nucleotides read TGTGCCAACGGAGCGGGGGTGCAGGGAGAGACCCAGTACTTC.